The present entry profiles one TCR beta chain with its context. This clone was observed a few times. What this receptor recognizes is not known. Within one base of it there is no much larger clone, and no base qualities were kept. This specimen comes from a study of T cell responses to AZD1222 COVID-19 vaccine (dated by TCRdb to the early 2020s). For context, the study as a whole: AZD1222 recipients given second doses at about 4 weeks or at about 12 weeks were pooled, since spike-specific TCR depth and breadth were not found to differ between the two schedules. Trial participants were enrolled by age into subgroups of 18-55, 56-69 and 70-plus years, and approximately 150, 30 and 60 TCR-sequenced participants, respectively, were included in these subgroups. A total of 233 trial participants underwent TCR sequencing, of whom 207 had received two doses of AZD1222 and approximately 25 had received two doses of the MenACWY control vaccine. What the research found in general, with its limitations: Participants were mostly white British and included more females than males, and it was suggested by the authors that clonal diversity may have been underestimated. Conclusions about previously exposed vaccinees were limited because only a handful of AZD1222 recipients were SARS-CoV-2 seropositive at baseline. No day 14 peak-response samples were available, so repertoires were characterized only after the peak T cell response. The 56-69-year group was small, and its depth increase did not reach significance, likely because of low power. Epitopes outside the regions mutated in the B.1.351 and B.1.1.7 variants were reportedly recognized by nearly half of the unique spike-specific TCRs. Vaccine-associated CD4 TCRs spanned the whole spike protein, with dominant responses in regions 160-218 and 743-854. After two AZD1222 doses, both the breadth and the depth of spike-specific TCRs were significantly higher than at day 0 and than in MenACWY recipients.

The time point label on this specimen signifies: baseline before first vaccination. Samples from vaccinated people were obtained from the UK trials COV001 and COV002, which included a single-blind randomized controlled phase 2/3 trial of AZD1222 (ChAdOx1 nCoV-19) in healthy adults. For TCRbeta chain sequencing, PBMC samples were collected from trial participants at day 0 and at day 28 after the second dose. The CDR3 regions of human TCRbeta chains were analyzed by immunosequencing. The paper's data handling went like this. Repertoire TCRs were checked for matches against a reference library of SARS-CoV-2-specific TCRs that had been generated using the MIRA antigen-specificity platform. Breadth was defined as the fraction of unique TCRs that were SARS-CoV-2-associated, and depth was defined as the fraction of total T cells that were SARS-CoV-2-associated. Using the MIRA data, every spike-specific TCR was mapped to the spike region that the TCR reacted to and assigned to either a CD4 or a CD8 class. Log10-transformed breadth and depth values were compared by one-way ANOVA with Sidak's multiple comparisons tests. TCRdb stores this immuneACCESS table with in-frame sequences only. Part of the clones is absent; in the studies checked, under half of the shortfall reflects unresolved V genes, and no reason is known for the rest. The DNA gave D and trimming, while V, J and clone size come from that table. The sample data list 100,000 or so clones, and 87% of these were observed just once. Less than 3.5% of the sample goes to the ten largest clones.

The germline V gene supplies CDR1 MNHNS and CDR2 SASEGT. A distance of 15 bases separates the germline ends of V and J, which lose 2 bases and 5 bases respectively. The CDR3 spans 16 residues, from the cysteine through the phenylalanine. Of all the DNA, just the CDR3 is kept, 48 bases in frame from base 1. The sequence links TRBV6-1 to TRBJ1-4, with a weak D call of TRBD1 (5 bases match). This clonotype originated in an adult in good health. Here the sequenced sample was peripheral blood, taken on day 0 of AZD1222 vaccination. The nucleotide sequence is TGTGCCAGCAGTGAATCTCCGATCCGGGACAATGAAAAACTGTTTTTT. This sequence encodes CASSESPIRDNEKLFF.